The present T cell receptor beta chain was sequenced within a study of blood T cell repertoires in COVID-19. Whole-study context: Sites in the United States, Italy and Spain provided acute and convalescent COVID-19 samples. PBMCs, B-cell-depleted T cells, or T cells were the source of the cDNA or gDNA that made up the material.

Original processing methods: Reference gene primer amplification gave nucleated cell count estimates. Profiled with immunoSEQ multiplex PCR; TCRdb holds only in-frame clones, not every one. D and trimming come from the DNA, and the V and J calls and clone size come from that table. This table has 150,000 to 200,000 clones, 65% to 85% appearing once. Trimming took 3 bases from V and 4 from J; bases not matched to a gene: 5. The CDR3 totals 16 residues. Germline V gene data show CDR1 as SGHTA and CDR2 as FQGNSA. This rearrangement joins TRBV7-2 to TRBJ1-3; 11 bases fit TRBD1. The sample was peripheral blood. The receptor was derived from an elderly woman with active or convalescent COVID-19. The CDR3 reads CASSLRGQGVGNTIYF. The CDR3 coding sequence is TGTGCCAGCAGCTTGAGGGGACAGGGGGTAGGAAACACCATATATTTT. The full variable domain, its missing parts supplied by reference TRBV7-2 and TRBJ1-3, is GAGVSQSPSNKVTEKGKDVELRCDPISGHTALYWYRQSLGQGLEFLIYFQGNSAPDKSGLPSDRFSAERTGGSVSTLTIQRTQQEDSAVYLCASSLRGQGVGNTIYFGEGSWLTVV.